This is a list of T cell receptor beta chains from one sample in a study of shared clonotypes between healthy human individuals. TCRdb's table, derived via immunoSEQ multiplex PCR, lists solely in-frame clones and lacks some. This table has 2 million to 2.5 million clones, approximately 94% appearing once. The sample consisted of naive CD4+ T cells sorted from blood. The origin of the receptors is a man between 18 and 35 years old in good health. Both conserved end residues are part of each CDR3.

v_gene	CDR3aa
TRBV7-2	CASSITGELFF
TRBV27	CASAPPGTGDNEQFF
TRBV6-5	CASSYQDSDNEQFF
TRBV29-1	CSGFGTVNTEAFF
TRBV30	CAWSVLGGSGNEKLFF
TRBV28	CATKGLAGPYEQYF
TRBV5-6	CASSQDRGVSPLHF
TRBV5-1	CASSLAPPGTEAFF
TRBV27	CASSRLKTGRAEEQYF
TRBV7-3	CASSLTPGQANTGELFF
TRBV19	CASSIEGVNTEAFF
TRBV5-1	CASSFTPSGQGVNSPLHF
TRBV6-5	CASSYSTGRGETQYF
TRBV29-1	CSALAGETQYF
TRBV9	CASSVQELSYEQYF
TRBV20-1	CSATGGQPQHF
TRBV4-1	CASSLGQGDYNSPLHF
TRBV9	CASSVGPGGTDEAFF
TRBV4-1	CASSQALGGEGYTF
TRBV6-6	CASSYLTNQPQHF
TRBV6-5	CASSYSGQGFYGYTF
TRBV5-1	CASSLEGKSTDTQYF
TRBV6-1	CASSEHLRSDGYTF
TRBV9	CASSASPRGGSGGKSTDTQYF
TRBV4-1	CASSRGGPGVGELFF
TRBV7-9	CASSATTGKNTEAFF
TRBV30	CAWSVSSDQVTGELFF
TRBV19	CASNGQQGRYTF
TRBV18	CASSPQGAGEAFF
TRBV30	CAWDRGSSPLHF
TRBV11-2	CASSPNTGRNTIYF
TRBV19	CASSITTGGGTDTQYF
TRBV5-6	CASSLRRTGVAGTEAFF
TRBV14	CASSQDRRRGAEQFF
TRBV6-5	CASSQGQGTNEKLFF
TRBV30	CAWSAGGQQRGGYTF
TRBV9	CASSGRTGPKGPLHF
TRBV6-1	CATLGLGQPQHF
TRBV5-1	CASSLQLQNSPLHF
TRBV5-4	CASSFDSRETQYF
TRBV6-1	CASSEAWVDYGYTF
TRBV28	CASSLQGRHGYTF
TRBV5-6	CASSSQTPLREMVYEQYF
TRBV10-3	CAISSQGNTEAFF
TRBV6-6	CASRAGTGDFTGELFF
TRBV11-3	CASSSDGTRGSPLHF
TRBV2	CASSAEVPGGNQPQHF
TRBV5-6	CASRSLAGLYEQYF
TRBV18	CASSRGQSYEQYF
TRBV2	CASSSPGLAAYNEQFF
TRBV5-1	CASSFTGTETYEQYF
TRBV9	CASSAALGQETQYF
TRBV21-1	CASSETLPYEQYF
TRBV5-1	CASVLSPFTDTQYF
TRBV10-3	CAISGSGYQETQYF
TRBV29-1	CSVGQGVPGELFF
TRBV10-3	CAISGLGQGSSGANVLTF